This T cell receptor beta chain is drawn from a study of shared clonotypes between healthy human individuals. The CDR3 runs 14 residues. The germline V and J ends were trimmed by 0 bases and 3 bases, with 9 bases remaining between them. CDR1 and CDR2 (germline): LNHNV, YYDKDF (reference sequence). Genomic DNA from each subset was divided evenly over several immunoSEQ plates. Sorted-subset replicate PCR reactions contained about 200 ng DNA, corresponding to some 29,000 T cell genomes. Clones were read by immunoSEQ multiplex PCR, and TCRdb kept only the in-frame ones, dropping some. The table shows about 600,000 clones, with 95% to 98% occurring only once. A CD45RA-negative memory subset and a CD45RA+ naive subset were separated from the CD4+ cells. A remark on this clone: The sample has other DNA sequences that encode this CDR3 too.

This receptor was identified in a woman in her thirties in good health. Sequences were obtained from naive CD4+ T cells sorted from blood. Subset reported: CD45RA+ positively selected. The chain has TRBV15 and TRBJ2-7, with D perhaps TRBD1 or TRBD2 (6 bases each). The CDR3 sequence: CATSREGGIYEQYF. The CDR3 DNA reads TGTGCCACCAGCAGAGAGGGGGGCATCTACGAGCAGTACTTC.